These 5 T cell receptor beta chains originate from one sample sequenced in a study of CD8+ T cells in alopecia areata. Sample treatment: oral pan-JAK inhibitor, 5-10 mg twice daily. Extracted RNA was reverse transcribed, and the resulting cDNA served as sequencing template. Assay: immunoSEQ multiplex PCR; the TCRdb copy retains only in-frame clones and omits some. Altogether 190,000 or so clones are present, 50% to 60% being singletons, with the ten largest covering over 3%. Sample: CD4+ T cells sorted from blood, taken at week 4, from a patient treated with tofacitinib. The origin of the receptors is a human donor with alopecia areata.

V usage is TRBV5-1 and J usage is TRBJ2-1; the D gene could be TRBD1 or TRBD2 (6 bases each). Germline V gene data show CDR1 as SGHRS and CDR2 as YFSETQ. CDR3 size: 16 residues. Trimming took 0 bases from V and 5 from J, leaving 15 bases between them. CDR3: CASSLVPQGRNNEQFF. CDR3 nucleotides: TGCGCCAGCAGCTTGGTTCCCCAGGGGAGGAACAATGAGCAGTTCTTC.

This clone was picked up a small number of times. V gene TRBV29-1 combines with J gene TRBJ2-7, with 7 bases aligning to TRBD1. CDR3 length equals 14 residues. After removal of 4 bases from V and 0 bases from J, the junction contained 6 bases not matched to a gene. The germline V gene has CDR1 SQVTM and CDR2 ANQGSEA. CDR3 nucleotide sequence: TGCAGCGTTGTTCCTGGACAGGCCTCCTACGAGCAGTACTTC. This translates into CSVVPGQASYEQYF.

This chain links TRBV29-1 with TRBJ2-5; 8 bases are a match to TRBD2. This CDR3 contains 14 residues. J lost 0 bases, V lost 5 bases, and 5 bases had no gene match. From germline, CDR1 is SQVTM and CDR2 ANQGSEA. CDR3 sequence reads: CSVRRGGYQETQYF. The CDR3 DNA reads TGCAGCGTTCGACGGGGGGGGTACCAAGAGACCCAGTACTTC. The whole variable domain, filled in from reference TRBV29-1 and TRBJ2-5, reads SAVISQKPSRDICQRGTSLTIQCQVDSQVTMMFWYRQQPGQSLTLIATANQGSEATYESGFVIDKFPISRPNLTFSTLTVSNMSPEDSSIYLCSVRRGGYQETQYFGPGTRLLVL.

The CDR3 reads CASSPLEITGELFF. In DNA, the CDR3 is TGTGCCAGCTCACCACTGGAGATTACCGGGGAGCTGTTTTTT. V is TRBV18 and J is TRBJ2-2, with no clear D. CDR1 is KGHSH and CDR2 is LQKENI in the germline V gene. The CDR3 has 14 amino acids. Trimming removed 1 base from V and 5 bases from J, with 8 bases in between.

About this clone: The identical CDR3 is also encoded by other nucleotide sequences in the sample. The chain links TRBV29-1 to TRBJ2-5, with 9 bases lining up with TRBD1. CDR1 is SQVTM and CDR2 is ANQGSEA in the germline V gene. CDR3 length: 12 residues. Trimming at V came to 7 bases and at J to 3 bases, leaving 3 bases not matched to a gene. The CDR3 spells CSARTGEETQYF. The CDR3 DNA reads as TGCAGCGCCAGGACAGGGGAAGAGACCCAGTACTTC.